This TCR beta chain was recovered during a study of T cells in Graves' hyperthyroidism and ophthalmopathy. Individuals with ophthalmopathy presented a Clinical Activity Score of at least 3, a NOSPECS grade of at least 4 and a duration under 3 months. Investigators excluded patients with uncontrolled infection, other autoimmune disease, pregnancy or lactation. General study findings and limits: Ophthalmopathy cases were set apart from stable hyperthyroidism by a 13 V-J model.

What was amplified from RNA transcripts were TCR beta CDR3 regions. The HTBI primer set drove a first-round RT-PCR of the TCR CDR3. A single record per CDR3 protein comes from TCRdb applying MiXCR to the multiplex PCR reads. The data contain about 250,000 distinct CDR3 sequences, 22% of them seen just once; the ten biggest clones take up approximately 60%. This clonotype has only a few counts. Its antigen remains unidentified. The V gene end was trimmed by 2 bases and the J gene end by 3 bases; junction bases not matched to a gene: 6. CDR1 is PRHDT, CDR2 FYEKMQ, per germline (reference sequence). This CDR3 is built from 16 residues.

The V call is TRBV13, the J call TRBJ2-2; 7 bases agree with TRBD1. The specimen was blood. This clonotype was sampled from a man aged 30 to 45 with Graves' ophthalmopathy. The CDR3 region has the DNA TGTGCCAGCAGCTTAAGACAGGGACCTTACACCGGGGAGCTGTTTTTT. Residues: CASSLRQGPYTGELFF.